This TCR beta chain was identified in a study of a mutant IDH1 vaccine in newly diagnosed glioma. Study context: Vaccine dosing followed radiotherapy by 4-6 weeks, or accompanied temozolomide cycles. Treatment recipients were approximately 62% male and around 40% female, and their mean age was about 39 years. Patients arrived already treated with radiotherapy, temozolomide, or both, most having had both.

Assay: immunoSEQ multiplex PCR; the TCRdb copy retains only in-frame clones and omits some. The sample gives approximately 64,000 clones, roughly 83% of which show up once; roughly 9% is in the top ten. Sample time point: week 11, during vaccination. Every vaccine dose comprised 300 ug of mutant IDH1 20-mer peptide plus topical imiquimod. Study conclusions and caveats: Evidence of vaccine-induced immune responses was documented in 85% to 95% of patients.

The V gene's germline CDR1 is SEHNR and CDR2 FQNEAQ (reference sequence). With 1 base removed from V and 4 bases from J, the gap between germline ends came to 15 bases. The CDR3 contains 16 residues. The sample holds a few counts of this clone. Antigen unknown. This chain links TRBV7-9 with TRBJ2-3, with D perhaps matching TRBD2 (5 bases). The sequence was collected from a woman between 45 and 60 years old with glioma. The sequences come from PBMCs, collected from a glioma patient whose treatment included an IDH1 peptide vaccine. The CDR3 spells CASSLGNGVRADTQYF. Written as DNA, the CDR3 is TGTGCCAGCAGCTTAGGGAACGGGGTACGCGCAGATACGCAGTATTTT.